One T cell receptor (beta chain) is described in this entry. There is no known antigen for this receptor. Base quality data are lacking; no much larger clone is found one base away. Including the terminal cysteine and phenylalanine, the CDR3 comprises 15 residues. The DNA shown is the 45-base CDR3, in frame from base 1. Deletion took 5 bases off V and 2 bases off J, with a span of 14 bases between the germline ends. The germline V gene yields SGHVS for CDR1 and FNYEAQ for CDR2. These data originate in a study of cytomegalovirus exposure and HLA in healthy donors listed by TCRdb under 2017. As for the study more broadly: An earlier analysis of under 600 of the donors reported about 250 Gb of sequence data and 117 million unique TCR beta sequences from about 200 million T cells. In a later analysis, previously published TCR beta repertoires from about 640 donors were re-analyzed and high-resolution HLA genotyping was added so that TCR occurrence patterns could be studied. To predict cytomegalovirus infection status, the study combined high-throughput TCR immunosequencing, statistical association of individual TCRs with disease status, and machine learning. All discovery cohort repertoires had been generated on a single sequencing platform. Rather than drawing on any new phenotypic data, the later analysis identified candidate immune exposures from TCR beta sequences and the way those sequences occurred across donors. In addition to the first cohort of 650 to 800 subjects, a separate validation cohort of under 150 different subjects was used. About 280 gigabases of sequencing data and approximately 80 million unique TCR sequences were included in an early release covering about 700 HLA-typed donors. Donor age, sex, ethnicity and CMV serostatus were compiled together with the repertoire data. A few DR-DQ haplotypes were treated as single units for association and clustering because of strong linkage in the cohort. Across around 400 genotyped donors of the cohort, an average of about 240,000 unique TCR beta nucleotide sequences per donor were sequenced, and roughly a sixth of those sequences were non-productive. The study aimed to test whether cataloging public T cell receptors could reveal signatures of past pathogen exposure. Typing coverage differed by locus: A, B, C, DRB1 and DQB1 were typed in about 629-630 donors, DQA1 in roughly 500, DPA1 in around 610, and DPB1 in just under 490. Using immunosequencing, the study profiled T cell repertoires from 666 subjects and related those repertoires to cytomegalovirus serostatus. Among the roughly 370 genotyped donors, roughly 80% belonged to the genetic ancestry cluster associated with self-reported Caucasian donors. A later genetic analysis took genome-wide SNP genotypes for about three fifths of the roughly 700 donors and used that subset as a discovery cohort. Class I and class II HLA loci were covered by the typing at four-digit resolution. In an earlier analysis of around 540 of the donors, high-throughput TCR beta sequencing was used to judge whether each TCR beta V gene segment behaved as functional or pseudogenic. Paper-wide results and their limitations: Because counts were too low, roughly 18 rarely observed V segments, including chromosome 9 orphons, were left out of the earlier analysis of over 550 of the donors. Most CMV-associated TCR beta chains appeared to be HLA-restricted in a later analysis, and the HLA associations seemed to be driven largely by CMV exposure. Broadly in line with IMGT annotations, most TCR beta V segments showed up in productive rearrangements about 87% or about 30% of the time in an earlier analysis of several hundred of the donors. Correlated functional status among segregating V segments might reflect linkage disequilibrium, but an unknown experimental factor could not be ruled out. In a later analysis, TCR association rates were found to vary across HLA loci, with the most associated TCRs seen for DRB1 alleles and the fewest for HLA-C alleles. Because HLA typing was unavailable for some donors at each locus, only the typed subset was used in association tests. Strong co-occurrence of HLA alleles, especially DR and DQ, made assigning TCR associations to individual alleles difficult. The classifier was reported to diagnose cytomegalovirus status with high specificity and sensitivity in both the original and validation cohorts. CMV serostatus was the only immune exposure information available for the cohort. Sequencing depth was assumed to be roughly uniform across donors in the presence/absence analyses, though that assumption may not hold. According to a later genetic analysis, donors in an Asian-associated ancestry cluster had fewer N-insertions in productive TCRs than the approximately 670-donor mean. The study listed 150 to 200 TCR beta chains as associated with cytomegalovirus. A cluster of highly shared sequence variants was judged likely to be a technical artifact of the sequencing pipeline. The cohort was sequenced for TCR beta chains only, and without alpha or paired-chain data the features that could be detected were limited. Some IMGT-functional V segments, including TRBV6-2 and TRBV6-3, could not be distinguished by the 87-base-pair reads and were therefore excluded. Specific HLA alleles were associated with roughly 16,000 TCR beta sequences at a false discovery rate of 0.05 in a later analysis. Most TCR sequences were observed very rarely across donors, whereas some public TCRs were present in many individuals. The authors suggested that the approach could potentially be generalized to other disease states and immunological phenotypes. A further reported finding was that TCR beta sequences accurately predicted the HLA-A and HLA-B alleles for most subjects in the first cohort. In a later analysis, several top co-occurrence clusters were reported to appear linked to parvovirus B19, influenza, CMV and Epstein-Barr virus. In a later genetic analysis, a missense DCLRE1C variant was associated with V-gene and J-gene trimming of TCR beta chains, and the association was replicated in an independent cohort. Three of the identified cytomegalovirus-associated TCR beta chains were confirmed in vitro to be specific for cytomegalovirus antigens. Compared with equally common non-associated chains, HLA-associated TCR beta chains in a later analysis were more clonally expanded and had lower generation probabilities.

The library was generated by the immunoSEQ multiplex PCR assay. A mixture of 60 forward primers for TCR Vbeta segments and 13 reverse primers for TCR Jbeta segments was used in the multiplex PCR. Amplification of the CDR3 region of rearranged TCR beta genes was performed with a multiplex PCR assay on genomic DNA. On the Illumina HiSeq System, the amplified TCR beta libraries were sequenced as 87-base-pair reads. Processing in the source paper ran as follows. A later analysis tallied tens of millions of unique TCR beta chains across the approximately 670 repertoires, and about 12 million of those chains were shared by two or more donors. To remove PCR and sequencing errors, raw reads were error-corrected and collapsed into unique sequences using a nearest-neighbor algorithm that merged closely related sequences. CDR3 sequences were aligned to IMGT reference sequences to assign V, D and J gene segments. For a sequence to be retained, a match of at least six nucleotides was required to both a V gene segment and a J gene segment. A rearrangement counted as productive if the CDR3 had no stop codons and remained in frame with V and J, and every other rearrangement counted as non-productive. Following IMGT convention, CDR3 was defined as the stretch from the second conserved V-encoded cysteine to the conserved J-encoded phenylalanine. The earlier analysis of 450 to 750 of the donors excluded any sequence lacking an unambiguous match to a single V gene segment. An earlier analysis of 587 of the donors called V segments functional above 56.7% productive rearrangements and segregating when the between-donor standard deviation exceeded 5%. A statistical classification framework was built for diagnosing cytomegalovirus status from the catalog of TCR beta chain sequences. In a later analysis, TCR nucleotide sequences were compared against IMGT/GENE-DB human TR gene sequences so that V and J genes could be assigned. Using the TCRdist pipeline, a later analysis assigned CDR3 sequences along with most-parsimonious VDJ recombination scenarios. In a later analysis, each TCR beta chain was defined by its CDR3 amino acid sequence together with its V-gene family, and reads lacking a unique V-gene family were excluded. As a way to deal with suspected cross-contamination and a sequencing artifact, a later analysis dropped 500 to 700 nucleotide sequences that were highly shared and had low generation probability. In a later analysis, a clonal expansion index for each public chain was calculated from normalized within-repertoire ranks of inferred template counts. In a later analysis, generation probabilities were computed with a VDJ recombination model fitted to out-of-frame rearrangements, and the resulting probabilities were checked against IGoR. A later analysis scored TCR-TCR, TCR-HLA and TCR-CMV co-occurrence with hypergeometric tests, applying a repertoire-size bias correction to TCR pairs. To estimate false discovery rates, a later analysis permuted the HLA or CMV assignments 20 times. In a later analysis, co-occurring TCRs were grouped using DBSCAN, and TCRdist sequence similarity was added for clustering within HLA-allele-positive subsets. Repertoires with fewer than 30,000 or more than 120,000 public chains were left out of co-occurrence clustering, as were five repertoires with anomalous nucleotide sharing. TCRdb holds this immuneACCESS table with in-frame rearrangements only. Some clones are missing; in checked studies, unresolved V genes explain under half, and the rest has no known cause. Clone size and the V and J calls come from that table; the DNA yielded D and trimming. This sample gives 150,000 to 200,000 clones in total; roughly 80% of them show up just once. Jointly, the top ten make up 0.77% of the sample.

The cohort comprised around 690 healthy bone marrow donors. At the time of sampling, every cohort member was nominally healthy, though immune exposures that went unrecorded were likely present. The donor tested CMV seronegative and was one of the 352 seronegative cohort members. A peripheral blood sample was provided by each donor, and peripheral blood mononuclear cells were used for TCR beta sequencing. Genomic DNA extraction from the blood cell samples was performed with the Qiagen DNeasy Blood Extraction Kit. The chain employs TRBV7-6 and TRBJ2-3; perhaps TRBD1 is the D gene, with 6 bases matching. The TCR originated in a woman between 18 and 29 years old in good health and CMV-seronegative. The sample comprised PBMCs. The CDR3 has the sequence CASSRRDIHTDTQYF. The DNA sequence follows: TGTGCCAGCAGCCGCCGGGACATCCACACAGATACGCAGTATTTT.